Presented here are 2 T cell receptor beta chains from one specimen sequenced in a study of CD8+ T cells in alopecia areata. Extracted RNA was reverse transcribed into cDNA, the sequencing template. Only in-frame clones appear in the TCRdb table, and some are missing; sequencing was by immunoSEQ multiplex PCR. The data show 120,000 to 150,000 clones, roughly 60% seen once. The sequencing input was CD8+ T cells sorted from blood. The receptors derive from a human donor in good health.

The chain is built from TRBV28 and TRBJ2-2; D gene unclear. Germline lookup yields CDR1 MDHEN and CDR2 SYDVKM. V was pared by 0 bases and J by 6 bases, with 2 bases between. This CDR3 region has 12 residues. The CDR3 coding sequence is TGTGCCAGCAGTTTATGGGCCGGGGAGCTGTTTTTT. It specifies CASSLWAGELFF.

Here the CDR3 DNA reads TGTGCCAGCAGCGTAGTGAACGACTATGGCTACACCTTC. It is translated as CASSVVNDYGYTF. The genes are TRBV9 and TRBJ1-2; D gene unclear. There are 13 residues in the CDR3. The germline CDR1 and CDR2 sequences are SGDLS and YYNGEE. The V end lost 0 bases, the J end lost 3 bases, and 6 bases lay between the germline ends.